Given below is one T cell receptor beta chain in context. The source of the sample is a study of blood T cell repertoires in COVID-19. On the study more broadly: The United States, Italy and Spain supplied acute and convalescent COVID-19 samples. PBMCs, B-cell-depleted T cells, or T cells provided the cDNA or gDNA that made up the material.

Source study methods: Estimation of nucleated cell counts relied on the amplification of reference gene primers. The method was immunoSEQ multiplex PCR; TCRdb's version includes in-frame clones alone and lacks a portion of them. V, J and clone size derive from that table, while D and trimming were established from the DNA sequence. The sample has about 170,000 clones, approximately 90% seen once. CDR1 and CDR2 (germline): MNHEY, SVGAGI. CDR3 size: 15 residues. The V gene lost 2 bases and the J gene lost 2 bases, with 12 bases spanning the gap. The sample taken for sequencing was peripheral blood. The sequence came from a man over 45 who had recovered from COVID-19. The J gene is TRBJ1-1, the V gene TRBV6-5, with D possibly matching TRBD1 (6 bases). CDR3 sequence: CASSYGQRYNTEAFF. The CDR3 bases are TGTGCCAGCAGTTACGGACAGCGATATAACACTGAAGCTTTCTTT.